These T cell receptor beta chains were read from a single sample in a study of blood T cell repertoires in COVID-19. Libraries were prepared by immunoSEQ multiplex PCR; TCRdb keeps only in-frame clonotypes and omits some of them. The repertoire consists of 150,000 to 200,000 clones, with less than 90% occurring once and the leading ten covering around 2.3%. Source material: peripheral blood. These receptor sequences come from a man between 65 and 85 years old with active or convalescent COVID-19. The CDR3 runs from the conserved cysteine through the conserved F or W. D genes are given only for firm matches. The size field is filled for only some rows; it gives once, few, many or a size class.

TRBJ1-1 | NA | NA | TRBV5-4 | TGTGCCAGCAGCTTGCTGACGGGGATGAACACTGAAGCTTTCTTT | CASSLLTGMNTEAFF
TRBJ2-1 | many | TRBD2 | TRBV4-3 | TGCGCCAGCAGCCAAGAGATCCCTAGCGGTTACAATGAGCAGTTCTTC | CASSQEIPSGYNEQFF
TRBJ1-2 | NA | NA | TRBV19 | TGTGCCAGTAACTTCCCTCACACCTTC | CASNFPHTF
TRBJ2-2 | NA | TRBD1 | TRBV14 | TGTGCCAGCAGCCAAGGACAGGGGGCGACCGGGGAGCTGTTTTTT | CASSQGQGATGELFF
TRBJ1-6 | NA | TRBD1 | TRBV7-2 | TGTGCCAGCAGCTTAGCGGGACAGTATAATTCACCCCTCCACTTT | CASSLAGQYNSPLHF
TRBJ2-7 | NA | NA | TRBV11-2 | TGTGCCAGCAGCTTAGAGGTTTCTCCCCCTGAGGTGCAGTACTTC | CASSLEVSPPEVQYF
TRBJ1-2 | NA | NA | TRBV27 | TGTGCCAGCAGTTTATCGGGGGGGATAAGGGGCTACACCTTC | CASSLSGGIRGYTF
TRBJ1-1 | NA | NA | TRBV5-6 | TGTGCCAGCAGCTTGAGGGCCGGGGTTGGTGGCACTGAAGCTTTCTTT | CASSLRAGVGGTEAFF
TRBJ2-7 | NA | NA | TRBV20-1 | TGCAGTGCCAGTTCTCTGGAGCAGTACTTC | CSASSLEQYF
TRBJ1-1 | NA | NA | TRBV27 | TGTGCCAGCACCCCTGCACAGGGCAGGGACACTGAAGCTTTCTTT | CASTPAQGRDTEAFF
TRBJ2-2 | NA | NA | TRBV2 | TGTGCCAGCAGTGATAAGAGGCGTTTGAACACCGGGGAGCTGTTTTTT | CASSDKRRLNTGELFF
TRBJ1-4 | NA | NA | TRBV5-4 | TGTGCCAGCAGCTTGGGATCGTCAGGCCGATCTAATGAAAAACTGTTTTTT | CASSLGSSGRSNEKLFF
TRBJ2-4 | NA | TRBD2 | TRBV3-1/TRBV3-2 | TGTGCCAGCAGCCAAGATTTGGGACTAACAAACATTCAGTACTTC | CASSQDLGLTNIQYF
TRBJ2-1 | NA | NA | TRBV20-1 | TGCAGTGCTAGTTCAGGGGCCGATGAGCAGTTCTTC | CSASSGADEQFF
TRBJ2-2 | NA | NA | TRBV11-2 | TGTGCCAGCAGCTTAAACAGCGGGTCCGCCGGGGAGCTGTTTTTT | CASSLNSGSAGELFF
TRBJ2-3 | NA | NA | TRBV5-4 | TGTGCCAGCAGCCGGAGACCCCTAACAGATACGCAGTATTTT | CASSRRPLTDTQYF
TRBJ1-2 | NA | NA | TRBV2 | TGTGCCAGCACTCAACGCTCCCGGACAGTCGCTACTAACTATGGCTACACCTTC | CASTQRSRTVATNYGYTF
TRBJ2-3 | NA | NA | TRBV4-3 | TGCGCCAGCAGCCAAGTTTCCGGGGGTCGGACAGATACGCAGTATTTT | CASSQVSGGRTDTQYF
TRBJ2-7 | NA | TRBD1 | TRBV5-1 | TGCGCCAGCAGCTCCGGACAGGAGACTGGCGAGCAGTACTTC | CASSSGQETGEQYF
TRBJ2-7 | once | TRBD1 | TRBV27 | TGTGCCAGCAGTTTCGACAGGGGAACGTACGAGCAGTACTTC | CASSFDRGTYEQYF
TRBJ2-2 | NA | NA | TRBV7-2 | TGTGCCAGCAGCCCACGTCGTCTCGCGGGATCCGGGGAGCTGTTTTTT | CASSPRRLAGSGELFF
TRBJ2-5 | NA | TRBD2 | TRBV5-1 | TGCGCCAGCAGCCCCGGGACTAGCGGGGGAGAGACCCAGTACTTC | CASSPGTSGGETQYF
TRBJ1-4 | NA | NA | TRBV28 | TGTGCCAGCAGCCGTGGAGGAGCCCATGAAAAACTGTTTTTT | CASSRGGAHEKLFF
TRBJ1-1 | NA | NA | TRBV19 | TGTGCCAGTATCGCCCCAAGGGGCACTGAAGCTTTCTTT | CASIAPRGTEAFF
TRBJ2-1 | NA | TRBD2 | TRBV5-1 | TGCGCCAGCAGCTTACCGAGCGGGGGGCCCCTTAGGCGGGACAATGAGCAGTTCTTC | CASSLPSGGPLRRDNEQFF
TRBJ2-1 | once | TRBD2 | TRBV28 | TGTGCCAGCAGTTTAGGCGGCGGGGGATGGAACAATGAGCAGTTCTTC | CASSLGGGGWNNEQFF
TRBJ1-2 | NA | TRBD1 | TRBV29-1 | TGCAGCGTTCGGGGACAGGCTAACTATGGCTACACCTTC | CSVRGQANYGYTF
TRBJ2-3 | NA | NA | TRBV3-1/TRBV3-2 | TGTGCCAGCAGCCAAGGTAGGCGGTCCACAGATACGCAGTATTTT | CASSQGRRSTDTQYF
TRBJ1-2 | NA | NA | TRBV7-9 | TGTGCCAGCGCCCTCGGCAGGGTGACAAGCTACACCTTC | CASALGRVTSYTF
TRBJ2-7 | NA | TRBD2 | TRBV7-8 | TGTGCCAGCAGCTTAGGGGCCACTAGCGGGAGGCCCTACGAGCAGTACTTC | CASSLGATSGRPYEQYF
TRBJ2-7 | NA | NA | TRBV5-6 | TGTGCCAGCAGCTTGGCCCTAACAGCAAAAACCTACGAGCAGTACTTC | CASSLALTAKTYEQYF
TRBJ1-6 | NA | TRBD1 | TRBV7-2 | TGTGCCAGCAGTCTACAGGGGGTATTCGTCAGTTCACCCCTCCACTTT | CASSLQGVFVSSPLHF
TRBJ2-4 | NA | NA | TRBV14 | TGTGCCAGCAGCCAAGGGCGGGACTTCAAAAACATTCAGTACTTC | CASSQGRDFKNIQYF
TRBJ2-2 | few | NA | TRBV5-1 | TGCGCCAGCAGCTCCTACACCGGGGAGCTGTTTTTT | CASSSYTGELFF
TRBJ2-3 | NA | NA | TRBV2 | TGTGCCAGCAGAGCCGGGGGGCAGGGCACAGATACGCAGTATTTT | CASRAGGQGTDTQYF
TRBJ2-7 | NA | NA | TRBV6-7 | TGTGCCAGCATAAGGGGGATGTATTCCAGGACCTACGAGCAGTACTTC | CASIRGMYSRTYEQYF
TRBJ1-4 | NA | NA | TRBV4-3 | TGCGCCAGCAGCCAAGCGGGGTCAGGATCGGAAAAACTGTTTTTT | CASSQAGSGSEKLFF
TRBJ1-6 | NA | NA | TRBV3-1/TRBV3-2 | TGTGCCAGCAGCCAAGAATGGGCTCTGGGTCTTAATTCACCCCTCCACTTT | CASSQEWALGLNSPLHF